These 3 T cell receptor beta chains were all obtained from the same sample, sequenced in a study of shared clonotypes between healthy human individuals. Sequencing used immunoSEQ multiplex PCR; TCRdb keeps in-frame clones, though not all of them. The sample yields roughly 2.1 million clones, 90% to 95% seen once. CD45RO negativity and positive selection for CCR7 defined naive CD8 cells, a population that excluded terminally differentiated effector memory CD45RA+ cells. The sequencing sample was made of naive CD8+ T cells from PBMCs. The receptors were sampled from a man between 18 and 29 years old in good health. Some clones in this sample may be carry-over from other donors' samples.

J is TRBJ2-7 and V is TRBV28; 9 nucleotides align to TRBD1. Germline CDR1 and CDR2: MDHEN and SYDVKM. V lost 5 bases and J lost 6; bases outside the gene matches: 11. The CDR3 loop spans 15 amino acids. DNA of the CDR3: TGTGCCAGCAGTGCCACAAGGACAGGGGCTAGCGAGCAGTACTTC. As protein: CASSATRTGASEQYF. The variable domain in full, with the rest retrieved from reference TRBV28 and TRBJ2-7, is DVKVTQSSRYLVKRTGEKVFLECVQDMDHENMFWYRQDPGLGLRLIYFSYDVKMKEKGDIPEGYSVSREKKERFSLILESASTNQTSMYLCASSATRTGASEQYFGPGTRLTVT.

In its sample, this clone was seen a few times. The chain carries TRBV15 and TRBJ2-7; 13 bases fit TRBD2. Looked up from germline, CDR1 is LNHNV and CDR2 is YYDKDF (reference sequence). The CDR3 covers 16 residues. V was pared by 3 bases and J by 4 bases, with 6 bases of the junction left unmatched. CDR3 sequence reads: CATSRSLAGGLYEQYF. CDR3 DNA sequence: TGTGCCACCAGCAGGTCACTAGCGGGAGGGCTATACGAGCAGTACTTC.

With regard to this clone: This same CDR3 is encoded by further DNA sequences in the sample. V is TRBV19 and J is TRBJ1-1; D perhaps matches TRBD1 (5 bases). Germline CDR1 and CDR2: LNHDA and SQIVND (reference sequence). V lost 3 bases and J lost 3, with 11 bases in between. The CDR3 extends over 14 amino acids. The CDR3 sequence: CASSIRGGDTEAFF. CDR3 DNA: TGTGCCAGTAGTATCCGGGGAGGGGACACTGAAGCTTTCTTT. The variable domain in full, completed from reference TRBV19 and TRBJ1-1, reads DGGITQSPKYLFRKEGQNVTLSCEQNLNHDAMYWYRQDPGQGLRLIYYSQIVNDFQKGDIAEGYSVSREKKESFPLTVTSAQKNPTAFYLCASSIRGGDTEAFFGQGTRLTVV.